The next 23 T cell receptor beta chains were all read from a single sample in a study of T cell repertoires in cytomegalovirus infection. TCRdb ran MiXCR on the reads and lists one entry per CDR3 protein. The table has about 450,000 distinct CDR3 sequences, approximately 33% seen once. The source material was PBMCs. Receptor source: a human donor in good health (CMV status not recorded). Some clones in this sample may be carry-over from other donors' samples.

CDR3 coding DNA: TGTGCCAGCAGTAGCTCCAGGACACCGTATGGCTACACCTTC. Amino acid sequence: CASSSSRTPYGYTF. The J gene is TRBJ1-2, the V gene TRBV5-4; TRBD1 is a possible D gene (5 bases). This CDR3 spans 14 amino acids. V was clipped by 5 bases and J by 5 bases, with 16 bases between them. Germline CDR1 is SGHNT and CDR2 is YYREEE (reference sequence).

The V and J genes are TRBV20-1 and TRBJ2-7, with TRBD2 matching over 12 bases. The CDR3 has 18 amino acids. Unmatched junction bases numbered 16, after V lost 5 bases and J lost 2 bases. CDR1 and CDR2 from the germline V gene are DFQATT and SNEGSKA (reference sequence). The chain's CDR3 is CSARSSASGGEPPYEQYF. CDR3 nucleotide sequence: TGCAGTGCTCGTTCCTCGGCTAGCGGGGGGGAACCCCCCTACGAGCAGTACTTC.

This rearrangement joins TRBV6-8 to TRBJ1-2; no clear D gene. Germline CDR1 reads MNHGY; CDR2 reads SAAAGT. There are 14 residues in the CDR3. The germline V and J ends were trimmed by 0 bases and 8 bases, with 13 bases remaining between them. The CDR3 here is CASSYSKYVGGYTF. For the CDR3, the DNA is TGTGCCAGCAGTTACTCGAAGTATGTGGGGGGCTACACCTTC.

This chain joins TRBV15 and TRBJ2-2; no clear D gene. The V gene lost 6 bases and the J gene lost 5 bases, with 13 bases spanning the gap. Germline loops: CDR1 LNHNV, CDR2 YYDKDF (reference sequence). The CDR3 is 14 amino acids. As DNA, the CDR3 is TGTGCCACCAGTCCCGATGGATGGACCGGGGAGCTGTTTTTT. Protein product: CATSPDGWTGELFF.

J is TRBJ2-3 and V is TRBV28, with 7 bases identical to TRBD1. Trimming at V came to 3 bases and at J to 4 bases, leaving 10 bases not matched to a gene. Germline CDR1 MDHEN, CDR2 SYDVKM. The CDR3 is 16 amino acids. For the CDR3, the DNA is TGTGCCAGCAGTTTGGGACAGACGGGCATCGCAGATACGCAGTATTTT. It codes for CASSLGQTGIADTQYF.

With respect to this clonotype: The junction shows a germline mismatch at one end, possibly a read error. The chain links TRBV7-6 to TRBJ2-7; D unresolved. The CDR3 totals 13 residues. Germline CDR1 and CDR2: SGHVS and FNYEAQ. The CDR3 loop is CASSLPTPYEQCF. In nucleotides, the CDR3 is TGTGCCAGCAGCTTACCCACGCCTTACGAGCAGTGCTTC.

The chain couples TRBV7-2 to TRBJ2-1; D remains unclear. This CDR3 has 13 amino acids. V shed 4 bases and J shed 10 bases, with 14 bases lying between them. Germline CDR1 is SGHTA and CDR2 is FQGNSA. CDR3 sequence reads: CASSSPGLGEQFF. CDR3 nucleotides: TGTGCCAGCAGCTCCCCCGGTTTGGGCGAGCAGTTCTTC.

In this sample, this clonotype turned up once. The chain uses TRBV29-1 and TRBJ1-1, with D perhaps TRBD1 (5 bases). Trimming took off 3 bases at V and 3 bases at J, with 8 bases between the two ends. Germline values: CDR1 SQVTM, CDR2 ANQGSEA. This CDR3 has 12 amino acids. CDR3 nucleotides: TGCAGCGTTGACAGGGCGGACACTGAAGCTTTCTTT. Encoded protein: CSVDRADTEAFF.

The CDR3 loop reads CASSFSTGVNEQFF. The CDR3 region has the DNA TGTGCCAGCAGCTTTTCCACAGGGGTCAATGAGCAGTTCTTC. This rearrangement joins TRBV11-3 to TRBJ2-1; the match to TRBD1 covers 7 bases. Germline lookup yields CDR1 SGHNT and CDR2 YENEEA. V shed 3 bases, J shed 6 bases, and the junction held 5 bases outside the gene matches. The CDR3 is 14 residues long.

This clonotype came up a few times. Relative to the germline gene, one junction end is altered; a read error may explain this. The chain carries TRBV4-1 and TRBJ2-5, with D tentatively TRBD2 (7 bases). This CDR3 is built from 16 residues. Germline lookup yields CDR1 MGHRA and CDR2 YSYEKL. The CDR3 reads CASSQGGGGAWETQYF. CDR3 coding DNA: TGTGCCAGCAGCCAAGGGGGGGGGGGGGCTTGGGAGACCCAGTACTTC.

The J gene is TRBJ2-2, the V gene TRBV7-9, with no clear D. The CDR3 has 17 residues. Germline CDR1 SEHNR, CDR2 FQNEAQ (reference sequence). V gave up 2 bases and J gave up 4 bases, with 17 bases separating them. CDR3: CASSLFRLVGSTGELFF. The CDR3, as DNA: TGTGCCAGCAGCTTATTTCGCCTGGTCGGTAGCACCGGGGAGCTGTTTTTT. Together with reference TRBV7-9 and TRBJ2-2, the CDR3 gives the full variable domain: DTGVSQNPRHKITKRGQNVTFRCDPISEHNRLYWYRQTLGQGPEFLTYFQNEAQLEKSRLLSDRFSAERPKGSFSTLEIQRTEQGDSAMYLCASSLFRLVGSTGELFFGEGSRLTVL.

This chain links TRBV20-1 with TRBJ2-7; 8 bases are shared with TRBD1. The CDR3 extends over 14 amino acids. The V and J ends lost 3 bases and 5 bases, in that order; junction bases with no gene match: 9. The germline CDR1 and CDR2 sequences are DFQATT and SNEGSKA (reference sequence). The CDR3 DNA follows: TGCAGTGCTAGGCATCGACAGGGGAGGAACGAGCAGTACTTC. This codes for CSARHRQGRNEQYF.

This rearrangement joins TRBV20-1 to TRBJ1-5; D is unresolved. Trimming took off 1 base at V and 6 bases at J, with 7 bases between the two ends. Germline lookup yields CDR1 DFQATT and CDR2 SNEGSKA (reference sequence). This CDR3 comprises 12 residues. In DNA, the CDR3 is TGCAGTGCTAGAGTATCCTCTCAGCCCCAGCATTTT. Translating it yields CSARVSSQPQHF.

The chain recombines TRBV5-1 with TRBJ2-7; TRBD1 or TRBD2 may be the D gene (5 bases each). The CDR3 totals 15 residues. The V gene lost 3 bases and the J gene lost 2 bases, with 15 bases spanning the gap. Per germline, CDR1 SGHRS and CDR2 YFSETQ. CDR3 in amino acids: CASSYARDPAYEQYF. The CDR3 bases are TGCGCCAGCAGCTACGCCCGGGACCCAGCCTACGAGCAGTACTTC.

A remark on this clonotype: Because the CDR3 is missing its conserved closing phenylalanine or tryptophan, this is likely a read error. The chain combines TRBV11-2 with TRBJ2-6; D call uncertain. The CDR3 is 13 amino acids. The V end was cut by 6 bases, the J end by 0 bases, with 3 bases between. Germline CDR1 is SGHAT and CDR2 is FQNNGV. The CDR3 nucleotides read TGTGCCAGCAGTTTCTCTGGGGCCAACGTCCTGACTTTA. This encodes CASSFSGANVLTL.

This clonotype is a singleton in its sample. The chain carries TRBV6-6 and TRBJ2-7; D unclear. Looked up from germline, CDR1 is MNHNY and CDR2 is SVGAGI (reference sequence). V shed 2 bases and J shed 7 bases, with 6 bases lying between them. This CDR3 comprises 11 residues. The CDR3 nucleotides are TGTGCCAGCAGTTACCAGGAGGAGCAGTACTTC. Encoded protein: CASSYQEEQYF.

Turning to this clonotype: Since a much larger clone is just one base distant, this may be a read error. V and J are TRBV5-1 and TRBJ2-1; 14 positions agree with TRBD2. The CDR3 has 15 amino acids. Germline CDR1 SGHRS, CDR2 YFSETQ. V dropped 7 bases and J dropped 5; count of bases not matched to a gene: 5. CDR3 nucleotides: TGCGCCAGCCGCTCGGGACTAGCGGGGGACAATGAGCAGTTCTTC. As protein: CASRSGLAGDNEQFF.

This clonotype was picked up a small number of times. The chain employs TRBV12-3 or TRBV12-4 and TRBJ2-7; no reliable D call. The CDR3 consists of 15 residues. V was clipped by 3 bases and J by 5 bases, with 17 bases between them. The CDR3 coding sequence is TGTGCCAGCAGTTTTAGAACGGTGGGGTCTGACGAGCAGTACTTC. Protein sequence: CASSFRTVGSDEQYF.

V usage is TRBV3-1 and J usage is TRBJ2-1, with TRBD2 as a possible D gene (6 bases). Germline V CDR1 and CDR2: LGHDT, YNNKEL (reference sequence). Trimming pared 4 bases from V and 4 bases from J, leaving 11 bases between. This CDR3 is built from 14 residues. The CDR3 spells CASSPCGGYNEQFF. Written as DNA, the CDR3 is TGTGCCAGCAGCCCTTGTGGGGGGTACAATGAGCAGTTCTTC.

The J gene is TRBJ1-4, the V gene TRBV3-1; perhaps TRBD1 as D (5 bases). This CDR3 comprises 15 residues. Germline CDR1 and CDR2: LGHDT and YNNKEL (reference sequence). With 7 bases removed from V and 3 bases from J, the gap between germline ends came to 15 bases. The CDR3 DNA sequence: TGTGCCAGCAAAGCGGGGGATTTTGCTAATGAAAAACTGTTTTTT. It codes for CASKAGDFANEKLFF. Filled out from reference TRBV3-1 and TRBJ1-4, the complete variable domain reads DTAVSQTPKYLVTQMGNDKSIKCEQNLGHDTMYWYKQDSKKFLKIMFSYNNKELIINETVPNRFSPKSPDKAHLNLHINSLELGDSAVYFCASKAGDFANEKLFFGSGTQLSVL.

This clonotype was seen a single time. V is TRBV9 and J is TRBJ2-1; the match to TRBD2 covers 9 bases. CDR3 length: 14 residues. The germline V gene encodes CDR1 SGDLS and CDR2 YYNGEE. V dropped 4 bases and J dropped 6; count of bases not matched to a gene: 5. As DNA, the CDR3 is TGTGCCAGCAGCCCGCAGGGACTAGCCAATGAGCAGTTCTTC. The encoded protein is CASSPQGLANEQFF.

Only a few counts were recorded for this clonotype. The chain links TRBV27 to TRBJ1-5; weak D call: TRBD1 (6 bases). The CDR3 has 15 amino acids. V gave up 5 bases and J gave up 2 bases, with 13 bases separating them. CDR1 and CDR2 (germline): MNHEY, SMNVEV (reference sequence). This CDR3 is CASSLLAGGNQPQHF. The CDR3 bases are TGTGCCAGCAGTCTACTGGCAGGGGGCAATCAGCCCCAGCATTTT.

This clonotype was counted only a few times. The chain employs TRBV4-3 and TRBJ1-1; D might be TRBD1 (6 bases). Trimming took 4 bases from V and 0 from J, leaving 9 bases between them. CDR1 LGHNA and CDR2 YSLEER come from the germline V gene. The CDR3 sequence is 14 residues long. CDR3 sequence reads: CASSRDMMNTEAFF. The CDR3 nucleotides are TGCGCCAGCAGCCGGGACATGATGAACACTGAAGCTTTCTTT.